Listed here are 14 T cell receptor beta chains from one sample, sequenced in a study of vaccination and CD4 T cells after COVID-19. Noted treatment: approximately 9-day PBMC culture with coronavirus spike peptide pools or control peptides (ViraFEST assay). Antigen specificity for these receptors is unknown. Cultured CD4+ T cells had their DNA profiled by the Oncomine TCR Beta short-read assay. A single record per CDR3 protein comes from TCRdb applying MiXCR to the PCR reads. Counted here are 7,600 or so distinct CDR3 sequences, approximately 52% occurring once; the ten biggest clones make up roughly 22%. Sequencing used CD4+ T cells from blood, cultured in vitro. The receptors were gathered from a human donor who had recovered from COVID-19.

The rearrangement links TRBV24-1 to TRBJ1-2, with 9 positions matching TRBD1. The trim removed 7 bases at V and 5 bases at J, leaving 16 bases unmatched. The CDR3 contains 17 residues. Germline V gives CDR1 KGHDR, CDR2 SFDVKD. CDR3 in amino acids: CATSSPGQGPAGYGYTF. The CDR3 DNA reads as TGTGCCACCAGCTCCCCGGGACAGGGTCCTGCAGGATATGGCTACACCTTC.

The sample holds a few counts of this clonotype. J is TRBJ2-3 and V is TRBV20-1; the D gene is possibly TRBD2 (6 bases). The germline gives CDR1 DFQATT, CDR2 SNEGSKA (reference sequence). V lost 0 bases and J 1 base, leaving 17 bases between the germline ends. This CDR3 region has 17 residues. The CDR3 loop is CSARESWEVGGTDTQYF. Written as DNA, the CDR3 is TGCAGTGCTAGAGAGAGCTGGGAGGTCGGCGGCACAGATACGCAGTATTTT.

This clonotype was seen a single time. J is TRBJ2-6 and V is TRBV25-1; no firm D call. Trimming stripped 3 bases from V and 0 bases from J, with 9 bases between. This CDR3 is built from 16 residues. From germline, CDR1 is MGHDK and CDR2 SYGVNS. The CDR3 DNA is TGTGCCAGCAGTGATCGGGTTTACTCTGGGGCCAACGTCCTGACTTTC. Its translation: CASSDRVYSGANVLTF.

The chain has TRBV6-1 and TRBJ2-3; TRBD1 matches 8 bases. With V trimmed by 4 bases and J by 4 bases, 4 bases remained unmatched. The CDR3 is made up of 14 amino acids. Germline V CDR1 and CDR2: MNHNS, SASEGT. The CDR3 bases are TGTGCCAGCAGTGGCCGGACAGGGCCAGATACGCAGTATTTT. This encodes CASSGRTGPDTQYF.

This clonotype has a handful of counts. The V and J genes are TRBV7-2 and TRBJ1-1; perhaps TRBD1 as D (6 bases). Germline values: CDR1 SGHTA, CDR2 FQGNSA. CDR3 length: 14 residues. V was clipped by 3 bases and J by 1 base, with 9 bases between them. This chain's CDR3 is CASSFGTSNTEAFF. The DNA for the CDR3 is TGTGCCAGCAGCTTCGGGACATCGAACACTGAAGCTTTCTTT.

V gene TRBV4-3 combines with J gene TRBJ1-1, with D possibly TRBD1 on 5 matching bases. V dropped 4 bases and J dropped 7 bases, with 13 bases sitting between them. The CDR3 sequence is 13 residues long. Germline-derived CDR1 and CDR2 are LGHNA and YSLEER. CDR3 bases: TGCGCCAGCAGCCTTCTAACGGGGGATGAAGCTTTCTTT. Its protein is CASSLLTGDEAFF.

V gene TRBV6-2 or TRBV6-3 combines with J gene TRBJ2-5; 12 bases line up with TRBD2. This CDR3 spans 13 amino acids. The germline gives CDR1 MNHEY, CDR2 SVGEGT. Trimming at V came to 8 bases and at J to 3 bases, leaving 1 base not matched to a gene. The CDR3 spells CASRTSGEETQYF. CDR3 sequence (DNA): TGTGCCAGCCGGACTAGCGGGGAAGAGACCCAGTACTTC.

The chain joins TRBV12-3 or TRBV12-4 to TRBJ1-5; D is unclear. V was cut by 6 bases and J by 2 bases, with 14 bases left in between. The CDR3 extends over 15 amino acids. In DNA form, the CDR3 reads TGTGCCAGCAGGCTCAGGCAAGATGGCAATCAGCCCCAGCATTTT. It encodes CASRLRQDGNQPQHF.

The rearrangement links TRBV7-3 to TRBJ2-5; 8 bases fit TRBD2. CDR1 is SGHTA and CDR2 is FQGTGA in the germline V gene. The ends lost 6 bases at V and 0 bases at J; junction bases unmatched: 18. The CDR3 extends over 19 amino acids. Written as DNA, the CDR3 is TGTGCCAGCAGTCCTATGGGAAGGGTGGCGGGGGGCTACCAAGAGACCCAGTACTTC. Translation gives CASSPMGRVAGGYQETQYF.

This clonotype was seen just once. The chain links TRBV5-4 to TRBJ2-1; the match to TRBD2 covers 10 bases. The CDR3 covers 16 residues. With V trimmed by 4 bases and J by 3 bases, 7 bases remained unmatched. In germline, CDR1 is SGHNT, CDR2 YYREEE (reference sequence). CDR3 sequence (DNA): TGTGCCAGCAGCGCCTATAGCGGGGGGAACTACAATGAGCAGTTCTTC. Translation gives CASSAYSGGNYNEQFF.

This chain connects TRBV11-2 to TRBJ1-1; 7 nucleotides align to TRBD1. Germline values: CDR1 SGHAT, CDR2 FQNNGV. The CDR3 sequence is 14 residues long. V trimming: 2 bases; J trimming: 8 bases; junction bases outside the gene matches: 8. The CDR3 DNA is TGTGCCAGCAGCTTATCCAGAGGGGGCACCGAAGCTTTCTTT. Translating it yields CASSLSRGGTEAFF.

The chain carries TRBV5-1 and TRBJ2-3; tentative D call: TRBD1 (6 bases). Germline V lookup: CDR1 SGHRS, CDR2 YFSETQ. The CDR3 runs 14 residues. V dropped 6 bases and J dropped 2 bases, with 13 bases sitting between them. CDR3 bases: TGCGCCAGCATGACAGGAACCTACACAGATACGCAGTATTTT. This encodes CASMTGTYTDTQYF. The variable domain in full, with the rest retrieved from reference TRBV5-1 and TRBJ2-3, is KAGVTQTPRYLIKTRGQQVTLSCSPISGHRSVSWYQQTPGQGLQFLFEYFSETQRNKGNFPGRFSGRQFSNSRSEMNVSTLELGDSALYLCASMTGTYTDTQYFGPGTRLTVL.

The rearrangement links TRBV2 to TRBJ1-3; D remains ambiguous. This CDR3 comprises 13 residues. V gave up 1 base and J gave up 3 bases, with 4 bases separating them. From germline, CDR1 is SNHLY and CDR2 FYNNEI. The CDR3, as DNA: TGTGCCAGCAGTGAAGAGCATGGAAACACCATATATTTT. This encodes CASSEEHGNTIYF.

The chain joins TRBV12-3 or TRBV12-4 to TRBJ2-1, with a tentative D call TRBD1 (6 bases). The CDR3 extends over 14 amino acids. V was shortened by 8 bases and J by 5 bases, with 16 bases between the two germline ends. CDR3 bases: TGTGCCAGCTTGGGACAAGGGGGTAACAATGAGCAGTTCTTC. Protein product: CASLGQGGNNEQFF.